This TCR beta chain is from a study of technical replicates of blood from a handful of donors. This CDR3 spans 13 amino acids. V dropped 10 bases and J dropped 4 bases, with 16 bases sitting between them. CDR1 ENHRY and CDR2 SYGVKD come from the germline V gene. Data came from immunoSEQ multiplex PCR; TCRdb stores just in-frame clones and leaves some out. The repertoire holds around 68,000 clones, with 95% to 98% as singletons. The sequence was collected from a human donor in good health. Source material: T cells isolated from PBMCs. The chain couples TRBV10-3 to TRBJ2-5; D is unresolved. The CDR3 DNA follows: TGTGCCACCAGAGACTGGAGCCTAGAGACCCAGTACTTC. Protein: CATRDWSLETQYF.